The next 17 T cell receptor beta chains were all read from a single sample in a study of T cell clonality in common variable immunodeficiency. The protocol was immunoSEQ multiplex PCR, while the TCRdb copy is restricted to in-frame clones and leaves out a portion. The table lists around 32,000 clones, no singletons, with roughly 4.5% in the top ten. The sequenced sample consisted of peripheral blood mononuclear cells. These receptors all stem from a person aged 18-70 years in good health.

This clone was detected many times. The sequence runs out 3 residues before the end of the CDR3; the remainder is reconstructed from the germline J gene. This chain connects TRBV6-1 to TRBJ1-2; D is perhaps TRBD1 (5 bases). V dropped 2 bases and J dropped 6 bases, with 10 bases sitting between them. CDR3 size: 13 residues. CDR1 is MNHNS and CDR2 is SASEGT in the germline V gene. The CDR3 bases that were read are TGTGCCAGCAGTGAATGGGTGACAGATGGC. This gives the protein CASSEWVTDG. The entire CDR3 reads CASSEWVTDGYTF.

On this clone: The CDR3 end is not reached by the read, which stops 3 residues before it; the germline J gene fills it in. The chain links TRBV11-3 to TRBJ2-7; no clear D gene. This CDR3 has 11 residues. V was cut by 6 bases and J by 6 bases, with 9 bases left in between. CDR1 is SGHNT and CDR2 is YENEEA in the germline V gene. The CDR3: CASRGRREQYF. CDR3 DNA, as far as it was read: TGTGCCAGCAGGGGCCGTCGCGAG.

This clone showed up many times. Read data end 3 residues before the CDR3 end; the end is taken from the germline J gene. This chain joins TRBV12-3 or TRBV12-4 and TRBJ2-7; perhaps TRBD2 as D (5 bases). This CDR3 comprises 15 residues. V lost 5 bases, J lost 4 bases, and 18 bases lay in between. The CDR3 reads CASSPTRGHSYEQYF. The DNA read from the CDR3 is TGTGCCAGCAGTCCCACCCGCGGGCACTCTTACGAG.

This clone was seen ten or more times. The read is 3 residues too short to cover the CDR3 end, so that end is filled in from the germline J gene. V and J are TRBV14 and TRBJ2-1, with D perhaps TRBD1 (5 bases). V lost 4 bases and J lost 5, with 18 bases in between. The CDR3 consists of 16 residues. Germline V lookup: CDR1 SGHDN, CDR2 FVKESK. Partial CDR3 DNA: TGTGCCAGCAGCCCACAAAGATTGGGGCTTGACAATGAG. Translated, it gives CASSPQRLGLDNE. The entire CDR3 reads CASSPQRLGLDNEQFF.

This clone was detected many times. Sequencing ends 3 residues short of the CDR3 end; the germline J gene provides the rest. This chain links TRBV29-1 with TRBJ1-1; 9 positions match TRBD1. The CDR3 loop spans 12 amino acids. The V and J ends lost 7 bases and 6 bases, in that order; junction bases with no gene match: 6. Germline lookup yields CDR1 SQVTM and CDR2 ANQGSEA. CDR3 region: CSANRQGAEAFF. The CDR3 bases that were read are TGCAGCGCCAATCGACAGGGGGCTGAA.

This clone was picked up a small number of times. From the germline J gene comes the end of the CDR3, since the read stops 3 residues before it. This rearrangement joins TRBV5-1 to TRBJ1-2, with D uncertain. CDR1 and CDR2 (germline): SGHRS, YFSETQ. This CDR3 has 13 residues. V lost 0 bases and J lost 0, with 3 bases in between. The CDR3 sequence: CASSLDTNYGYTF. CDR3 DNA (partial): TGCGCCAGCAGCTTGGATACTAACTATGGC.

This clone has just a few counts. Read coverage stops 3 residues before the CDR3 terminus; the germline J gene supplies the remainder. This chain uses TRBV5-1 with TRBJ2-1; 9 nucleotides line up with TRBD2. V was pared by 8 bases and J by 9 bases, with 12 bases of the junction left unmatched. This CDR3 is 14 amino acids long. CDR1 is SGHRS, CDR2 YFSETQ, per germline. CDR3 sequence: CASTGTSFSVEQFF. CDR3 bases read: TGCGCCAGTACCGGGACTAGCTTTAGTGTTGAG.

At least ten counts were recorded for this clone. CDR3 loop: CASSTGTSRTDTQYF. CDR3 DNA (partial): TGTGCCAGCAGCACAGGGACTAGCAGGACAGATACG. The gene calls are TRBV7-8 and TRBJ2-3, with 9 bases lining up with TRBD2. The read stops 3 residues short of the end of the CDR3; the missing end is completed from the germline J gene. The length of the CDR3 is 15 residues. Germline CDR1 is SGHVS and CDR2 is FQNEAQ. J lost 3 bases, V lost 5 bases, and 6 bases had no gene match.

This clone turned up a few times. The read ends 3 residues shy of where the CDR3 ends; the end is completed using the germline J gene. The rearrangement links TRBV19 to TRBJ1-1; 10 bases are shared with TRBD1. This CDR3 contains 16 residues. Unmatched junction bases numbered 11, after V lost 3 bases and J lost 7 bases. Germline V lookup: CDR1 LNHDA, CDR2 SQIVND (reference sequence). The CDR3: CASSIWGTGEDGEAFF. Partial CDR3 DNA: TGTGCCAGTAGTATTTGGGGGACAGGGGAGGATGGTGAA.

This clone was detected ten times or more. The read falls 3 residues short of the CDR3 end, and the missing part is taken from the germline J gene. This rearrangement joins TRBV30 to TRBJ2-7; TRBD1 is a possible D gene (5 bases). The CDR3 consists of 12 residues. The V end was cut by 8 bases, the J end by 3 bases, with 14 bases between. The germline gives CDR1 GTSNPN, CDR2 SVGIG (reference sequence). CDR3 region: CATEQGVYEQYF. The CDR3 DNA, read in part, is TGTGCCACTGAGCAGGGTGTCTACGAG.

As to this clone: The read terminates 3 residues ahead of where the CDR3 ends, so the germline J gene completes it. V is TRBV2 and J is TRBJ1-1; no definite D call. CDR1 is SNHLY, CDR2 FYNNEI, per germline. Trimming cost V 7 bases and J 7 bases, with 10 bases left between them. The CDR3 covers 11 residues. CDR3 amino acids: CASKYGGEAFF. Incomplete CDR3 DNA: TGTGCCAGCAAATACGGTGGTGAA.

In its sample, this clone was seen many times. The observed sequence ends 3 residues before the CDR3 terminus, with the missing tail filled in from the germline J gene. The chain links TRBV5-4 to TRBJ2-1; the match to TRBD2 covers 11 bases. V dropped 4 bases and J dropped 7; count of bases not matched to a gene: 7. Germline V gene data show CDR1 as SGHNT and CDR2 as YYREEE (reference sequence). This CDR3 spans 15 amino acids. This chain's CDR3 is CASSVTSGRLNEQFF. CDR3 DNA, as far as it was read: TGTGCCAGCAGCGTAACTAGCGGGAGACTAAATGAG.

The table lists this clone with many counts. The CDR3 here is CASSRTSGRGYNEQFF. The CDR3 DNA, read in part, is TGTGCCAGTAGTAGGACTAGCGGGAGAGGCTACAATGAG. The chain recombines TRBV19 with TRBJ2-1; 13 bases are shared with TRBD2. The read ends 3 residues shy of where the CDR3 ends; the end is completed using the germline J gene. CDR1 LNHDA and CDR2 SQIVND come from the germline V gene (reference sequence). Trimming cost V 4 bases and J 3 bases; bases outside gene matches: 3. The CDR3 contains 16 residues.

This clone was found a few times. Partial CDR3 DNA: TGTGCCAGCAGTTCCACTAGCGGGGGACAAGAGACC. Protein product: CASSSTSGGQET. The full CDR3 protein is CASSSTSGGQETQYF. The gene calls are TRBV5-4 and TRBJ2-5; 11 nucleotides match TRBD2. The sequenced fragment ends 3 residues before the CDR3 boundary, so the rest is inferred from the germline J gene. V lost 5 bases, J lost 2 bases, and 5 bases stayed unmatched. The CDR3 contains 15 residues. Looked up from germline, CDR1 is SGHNT and CDR2 is YYREEE (reference sequence).

This clone was seen more than once but under ten times. The read finishes 3 residues shy of the CDR3 end, and the germline J gene is used to complete it. The V call is TRBV6-1, the J call TRBJ2-3, with 7 bases matching TRBD2. CDR1 is MNHNS and CDR2 is SASEGT in the germline V gene. The length of the CDR3 is 13 residues. The CDR3 DNA, read in part, is TGTGCCAGCAGTGGTCGGGGGGATCAGCCG. It translates to CASSGRGDQP. The whole CDR3 sequence reads CASSGRGDQPQYF.

This clone was detected many times. Read coverage stops 3 residues before the CDR3 terminus; the germline J gene supplies the remainder. The V gene is TRBV6-4, the J gene TRBJ2-2; 7 nucleotides align to TRBD2. There are 13 residues in the CDR3. Germline lookup yields CDR1 MRHNA and CDR2 SNTAGT. The CDR3 spells CASGGSDTGELFF. CDR3 DNA, as far as it was read: TGTGCTTCTGGCGGGAGTGACACCGGGGAG.

This clone has at least ten counts. The read ends 3 residues early relative to the CDR3; the germline J gene fills the gap. The chain carries TRBV20-1 and TRBJ2-1; 9 bases are a match to TRBD1. Trimming removed 4 bases from V and 5 bases from J; junction bases left unmatched: 3. Per germline, CDR1 DFQATT and CDR2 SNEGSKA (reference sequence). The CDR3 loop spans 13 amino acids. CDR3 DNA (partial): TGCAGTGCTATCGGGACAGGGAACAATGAG. This gives the protein CSAIGTGNNE. The whole CDR3 region reads CSAIGTGNNEQFF.